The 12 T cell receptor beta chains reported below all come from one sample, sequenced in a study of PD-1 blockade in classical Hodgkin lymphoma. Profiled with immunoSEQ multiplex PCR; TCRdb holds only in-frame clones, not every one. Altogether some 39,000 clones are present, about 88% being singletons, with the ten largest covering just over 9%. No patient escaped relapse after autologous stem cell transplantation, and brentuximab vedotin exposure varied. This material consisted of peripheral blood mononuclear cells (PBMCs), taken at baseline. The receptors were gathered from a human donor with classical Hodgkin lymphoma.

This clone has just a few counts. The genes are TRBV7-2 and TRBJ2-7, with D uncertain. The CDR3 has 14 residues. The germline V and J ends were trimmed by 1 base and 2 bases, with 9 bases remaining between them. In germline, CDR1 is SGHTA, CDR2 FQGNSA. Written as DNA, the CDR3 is TGTGCCAGCAGCTTAGGGTCCCAGCCCTACGAGCAGTACTTC. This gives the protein CASSLGSQPYEQYF.

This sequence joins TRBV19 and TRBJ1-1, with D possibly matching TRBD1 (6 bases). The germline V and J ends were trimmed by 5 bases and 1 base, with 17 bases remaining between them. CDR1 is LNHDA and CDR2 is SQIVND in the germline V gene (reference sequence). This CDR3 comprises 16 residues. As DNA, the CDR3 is TGTGCCAGTAGTCCATGGCGGGGGCTAGGGAACACTGAAGCTTTCTTT. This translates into CASSPWRGLGNTEAFF.

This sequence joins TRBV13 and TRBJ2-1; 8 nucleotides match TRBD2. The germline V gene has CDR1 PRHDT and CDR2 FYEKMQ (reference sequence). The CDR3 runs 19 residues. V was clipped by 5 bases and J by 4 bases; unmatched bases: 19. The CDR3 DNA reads TGTGCCAGCAGCCCCCGCTACGGGGGGGCCCCCCACCCTTACAATGAGCAGTTCTTC. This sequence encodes CASSPRYGGAPHPYNEQFF.

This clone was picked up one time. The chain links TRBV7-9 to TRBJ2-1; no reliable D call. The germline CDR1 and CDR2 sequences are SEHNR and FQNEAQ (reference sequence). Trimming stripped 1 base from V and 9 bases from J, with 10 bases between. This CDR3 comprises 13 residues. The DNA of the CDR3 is TGTGCCAGCAGCTTAGTCGGTAGACCTGAGCAGTTCTTC. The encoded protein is CASSLVGRPEQFF.

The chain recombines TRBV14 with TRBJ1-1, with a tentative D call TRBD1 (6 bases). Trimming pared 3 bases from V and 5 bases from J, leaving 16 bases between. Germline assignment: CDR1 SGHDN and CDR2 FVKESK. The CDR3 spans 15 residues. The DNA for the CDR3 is TGTGCCAGCAGCCACCCGAGGGGGGGCCGAACTGAAGCTTTCTTT. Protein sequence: CASSHPRGGRTEAFF.

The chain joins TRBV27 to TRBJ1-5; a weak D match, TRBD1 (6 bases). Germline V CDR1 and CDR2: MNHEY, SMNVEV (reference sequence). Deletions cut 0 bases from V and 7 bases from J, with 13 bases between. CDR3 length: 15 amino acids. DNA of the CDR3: TGTGCCAGCAGTTTATCAACAGGGACGTTCCAGCCCCAGCATTTT. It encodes CASSLSTGTFQPQHF.

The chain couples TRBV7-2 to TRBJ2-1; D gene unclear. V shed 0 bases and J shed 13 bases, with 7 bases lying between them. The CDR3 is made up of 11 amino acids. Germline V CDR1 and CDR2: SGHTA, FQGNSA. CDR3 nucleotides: TGTGCCAGCAGCTTAGCGCGAGATCAGTTCTTC. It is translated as CASSLARDQFF.

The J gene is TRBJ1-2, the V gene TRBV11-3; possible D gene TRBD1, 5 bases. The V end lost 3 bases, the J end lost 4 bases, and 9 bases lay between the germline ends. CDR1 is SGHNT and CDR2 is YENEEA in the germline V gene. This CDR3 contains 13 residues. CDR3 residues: CASSLGVRYGYTF. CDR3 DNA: TGTGCCAGCAGCTTGGGGGTTCGCTATGGCTACACCTTC.

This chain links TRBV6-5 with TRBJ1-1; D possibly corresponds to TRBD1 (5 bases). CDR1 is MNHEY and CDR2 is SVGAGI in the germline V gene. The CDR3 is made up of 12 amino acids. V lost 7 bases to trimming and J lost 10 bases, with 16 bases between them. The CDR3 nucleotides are TGTGCCAGCATCCGGAGGGAGAGGGGAGCTTTCTTT. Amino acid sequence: CASIRRERGAFF.

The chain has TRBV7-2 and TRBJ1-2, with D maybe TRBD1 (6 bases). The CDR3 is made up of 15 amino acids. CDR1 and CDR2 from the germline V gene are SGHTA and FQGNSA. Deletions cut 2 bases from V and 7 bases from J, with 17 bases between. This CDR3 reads CASSLSRNRDGGYTF. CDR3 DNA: TGTGCCAGCAGCTTAAGTCGGAACAGGGACGGTGGCTACACCTTC. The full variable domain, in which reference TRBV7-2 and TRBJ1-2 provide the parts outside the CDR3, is GAGVSQSPSNKVTEKGKDVELRCDPISGHTALYWYRQSLGQGLEFLIYFQGNSAPDKSGLPSDRFSAERTGGSVSTLTIQRTQQEDSAVYLCASSLSRNRDGGYTFGSGTRLTVV.

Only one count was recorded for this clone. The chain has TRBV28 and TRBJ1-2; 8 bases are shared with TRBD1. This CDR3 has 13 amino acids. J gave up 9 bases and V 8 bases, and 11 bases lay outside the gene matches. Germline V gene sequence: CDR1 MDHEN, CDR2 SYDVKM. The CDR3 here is CASWGGQGISYTF. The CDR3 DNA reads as TGTGCCAGCTGGGGCGGACAGGGTATAAGCTACACCTTC.

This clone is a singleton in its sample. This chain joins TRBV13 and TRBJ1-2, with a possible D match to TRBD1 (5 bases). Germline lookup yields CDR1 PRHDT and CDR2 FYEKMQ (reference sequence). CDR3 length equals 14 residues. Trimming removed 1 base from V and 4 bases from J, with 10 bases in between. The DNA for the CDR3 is TGTGCCAGCAGCTTAGAAGCAGGGAGCTATGGCTACACCTTC. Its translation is CASSLEAGSYGYTF. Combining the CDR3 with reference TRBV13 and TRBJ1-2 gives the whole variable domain AAGVIQSPRHLIKEKRETATLKCYPIPRHDTVYWYQQGPGQDPQFLISFYEKMQSDKGSIPDRFSAQQFSDYHSELNMSSLELGDSALYFCASSLEAGSYGYTFGSGTRLTVV.